This T cell receptor (beta chain) was found in a study of metastatic and nonmetastatic thyroid tumors. No patient received treatment before thyroid surgery. TCRdb ran MiXCR on the PCR reads. The sample shows about 45,000 clones, 4% to 5% of them seen only once. This clone was detected only a few times. CDR1 is SGDLS, CDR2 YYNGEE, per germline. J lost 8 bases, V lost 3 bases, and 12 bases had no gene match. The CDR3 sequence is 15 residues long. V is TRBV9 and J is TRBJ1-1, with TRBD1 identical over 8 bases. The clonotype comes from a female donor with papillary thyroid cancer or a benign thyroid nodule (not recorded which). Some clones in this sample may be carry-over from other donors' samples. Sequenced material: blood. The CDR3 nucleotides read TGTGCCAGCAGCGCCTCCCCTACAGGGGGTGGAGAAGCTTTCTTT. It translates to CASSASPTGGGEAFF.